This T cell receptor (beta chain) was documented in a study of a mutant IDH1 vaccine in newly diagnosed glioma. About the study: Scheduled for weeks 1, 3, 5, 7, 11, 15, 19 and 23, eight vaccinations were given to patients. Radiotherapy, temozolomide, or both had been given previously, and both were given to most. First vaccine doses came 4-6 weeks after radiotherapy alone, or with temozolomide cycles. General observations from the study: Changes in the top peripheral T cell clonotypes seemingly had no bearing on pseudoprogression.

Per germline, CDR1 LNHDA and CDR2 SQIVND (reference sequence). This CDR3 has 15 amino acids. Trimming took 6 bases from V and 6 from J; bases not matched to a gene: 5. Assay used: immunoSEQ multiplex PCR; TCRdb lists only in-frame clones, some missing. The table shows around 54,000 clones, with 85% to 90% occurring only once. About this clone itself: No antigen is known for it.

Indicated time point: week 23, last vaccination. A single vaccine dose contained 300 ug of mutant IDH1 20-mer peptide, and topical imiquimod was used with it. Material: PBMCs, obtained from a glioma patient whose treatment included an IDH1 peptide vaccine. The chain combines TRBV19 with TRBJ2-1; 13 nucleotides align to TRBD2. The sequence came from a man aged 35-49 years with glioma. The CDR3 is CASRPTSGRANEQFF. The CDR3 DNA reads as TGTGCCAGTAGGCCTACTAGCGGGAGGGCCAATGAGCAGTTCTTC. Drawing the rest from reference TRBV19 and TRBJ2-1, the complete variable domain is DGGITQSPKYLFRKEGQNVTLSCEQNLNHDAMYWYRQDPGQGLRLIYYSQIVNDFQKGDIAEGYSVSREKKESFPLTVTSAQKNPTAFYLCASRPTSGRANEQFFGPGTRLTVL.